These 17 T cell receptor beta chains originate from one sample sequenced in a study of shared clonotypes between healthy human individuals. Only in-frame clones appear in the TCRdb table, and some are missing; sequencing was by immunoSEQ multiplex PCR. The sample carries millions of clones, 93% recorded once. The sample consisted of naive CD4+ T cells from PBMCs. The subset here: CD45RA+ positively selected. The receptor set was obtained from a man between 18 and 29 years old in good health. Some clones in this sample may be carry-over from other donors' samples.

The rearrangement uses TRBV30 and TRBJ2-4, with D uncertain. V was trimmed by 1 base and J by 0 bases, leaving 7 bases between them. CDR1 GTSNPN and CDR2 SVGIG come from the germline V gene (reference sequence). The length of the CDR3 is 14 residues. In DNA form, the CDR3 reads TGTGCCTGGAGTGGTGATGTAGCCAAAAACATTCAGTACTTC. This sequence encodes CAWSGDVAKNIQYF.

In regard to this clone: The sample contains more than one DNA sequence encoding this CDR3. V gene TRBV5-1 combines with J gene TRBJ1-4; D unresolved. The CDR3 loop spans 13 amino acids. Germline V lookup: CDR1 SGHRS, CDR2 YFSETQ. Trimming took off 0 bases at V and 2 bases at J, with 2 bases between the two ends. CDR3 sequence reads: CASSLVTNEKLFF. The CDR3, as DNA: TGCGCCAGCAGCTTGGTGACTAATGAAAAACTGTTTTTT.

The chain joins TRBV5-5 to TRBJ1-5; D possibly corresponds to TRBD1 (5 bases). Germline V gives CDR1 SGHKS, CDR2 YYEKEE (reference sequence). This CDR3 is built from 13 residues. V lost 0 bases, J lost 8 bases, and 9 bases lay in between. In DNA form, the CDR3 reads TGTGCCAGCAGCTTGGCCGGGGCCAAGCCCCAGCATTTT. Its protein is CASSLAGAKPQHF.

The chain recombines TRBV27 with TRBJ2-5; no definite D call. The CDR3 length is 15 residues. Germline CDR1 reads MNHEY; CDR2 reads SMNVEV (reference sequence). Trimming cost V 5 bases and J 2 bases, with 15 bases left between them. The CDR3 coding sequence is TGTGCCAGCAGTCCCTATAGACAACCACAAGAGACCCAGTACTTC. This translates into CASSPYRQPQETQYF.

V usage is TRBV5-6 and J usage is TRBJ2-7, with D unresolved. The CDR3 loop spans 13 amino acids. Germline V gene sequence: CDR1 SGHDT, CDR2 YYEEEE. Trimming left V 1 base short and J 6 bases short, with 11 bases between. This CDR3 reads CASSLNRGSEQYF. The CDR3 nucleotides are TGTGCCAGCAGCTTGAATCGAGGAAGCGAGCAGTACTTC. Together with reference TRBV5-6 and TRBJ2-7, the CDR3 gives the full variable domain: DAGVTQSPTHLIKTRGQQVTLRCSPKSGHDTVSWYQQALGQGPQFIFQYYEEEERQRGNFPDRFSGHQFPNYSSELNVNALLLGDSALYLCASSLNRGSEQYFGPGTRLTVT.

The chain links TRBV18 to TRBJ2-7, with D maybe TRBD2 (6 bases). The CDR3 is 13 amino acids. Per the germline V gene, CDR1 is KGHSH and CDR2 is LQKENI. Trimming removed 8 bases from V and 5 bases from J, with 16 bases in between. For the CDR3, the DNA is TGTGCCAGCGGACCCCGCGGGGTGGACGAGCAGTACTTC. Translating gives CASGPRGVDEQYF.

The chain joins TRBV5-1 to TRBJ2-1; TRBD2 agrees at 12 bases. The V gene end was trimmed by 5 bases and the J gene end by 10 bases; junction bases not matched to a gene: 13. The CDR3 extends over 16 amino acids. Germline V gives CDR1 SGHRS, CDR2 YFSETQ. The CDR3 DNA is TGCGCCAGCAGAAGGACTAGCGGGGCCCTGGAGGAAGAGCAGTTCTTC. Translating it yields CASRRTSGALEEEQFF.

The CDR3 is CASRPQGNSGANVLTF. Here the CDR3 DNA reads TGTGCCAGCAGACCACAGGGGAACTCTGGGGCCAACGTCCTGACTTTC. The genes are TRBV27 and TRBJ2-6; 7 bases are shared with TRBD1. Trimming took 6 bases from V and 0 from J; bases not matched to a gene: 5. The V gene's germline CDR1 is MNHEY and CDR2 SMNVEV (reference sequence). The CDR3 has 16 amino acids.

The V gene is TRBV6-5, the J gene TRBJ1-3; 10 positions agree with TRBD1. Germline V gene lookup returns CDR1 MNHEY and CDR2 SVGAGI. The junction had 2 bases not matched to a gene; V was cut back by 4 bases and J by 2 bases. The CDR3 has 15 residues. The CDR3 loop is CASSSGQGAGNTIYF. Written as DNA, the CDR3 is TGTGCCAGCAGTTCAGGACAGGGGGCTGGAAACACCATATATTTT.

The chain combines TRBV10-3 with TRBJ1-5; 7 positions agree with TRBD1. The ends lost 6 bases at V and 0 bases at J; junction bases unmatched: 5. Germline V CDR1 and CDR2: ENHRY, SYGVKD. The CDR3 consists of 15 residues. The DNA of the CDR3 is TGTGCCATCAGCGGACAGGCAGGTAGCAATCAGCCCCAGCATTTT. As protein: CAISGQAGSNQPQHF.

This chain connects TRBV5-1 to TRBJ2-5; 9 bases align to TRBD1. The CDR3 has 14 residues. Germline-derived CDR1 and CDR2 are SGHRS and YFSETQ. V dropped 5 bases and J dropped 5; count of bases not matched to a gene: 7. For the CDR3, the DNA is TGCGCCAGCAGACCCGGGACAGGGAGGGAGACCCAGTACTTC. This translates into CASRPGTGRETQYF.

The rearrangement joins TRBV4-1 to TRBJ2-7, with 10 bases identical to TRBD2. Germline CDR1 MGHRA, CDR2 YSYEKL. The CDR3 spans 18 residues. The ends lost 2 bases at V and 6 bases at J; junction bases unmatched: 16. The CDR3 sequence is CASSQFPAPLAGVSEQYF. The CDR3 DNA sequence: TGCGCCAGCAGCCAATTCCCCGCCCCTCTAGCGGGAGTCTCCGAGCAGTACTTC.

This clone was observed a few times. The genes are TRBV27 and TRBJ1-1; D uncertain. Looked up from germline, CDR1 is MNHEY and CDR2 is SMNVEV (reference sequence). The germline V and J ends were trimmed by 5 bases and 1 base, with 8 bases remaining between them. This CDR3 contains 13 residues. CDR3 sequence reads: CASSPQKNTEAFF. The CDR3 DNA reads TGTGCCAGCAGTCCCCAAAAGAACACTGAAGCTTTCTTT.

Comment on this clone: This same CDR3 is encoded by further DNA sequences in the sample. The gene calls are TRBV28 and TRBJ2-6; D is unclear. The CDR3 is 14 residues long. V lost 5 bases and J lost 1, with 6 bases in between. Germline assignment: CDR1 MDHEN and CDR2 SYDVKM. CDR3: CASSPGSGANVLTF. In DNA, the CDR3 is TGTGCCAGCAGTCCAGGATCTGGGGCCAACGTCCTGACTTTC.

The chain carries TRBV4-1 and TRBJ2-4, with 12 bases identical to TRBD1. The CDR3 has 20 residues. Germline V gene lookup returns CDR1 MGHRA and CDR2 YSYEKL. J was trimmed by 0 bases and V by 1 base; bases with no gene match: 10. The CDR3 nucleotides read TGCGCCAGCAGCCAAGTATCCGGGACAGGGGGCCCCCCAGCCAAAAACATTCAGTACTTC. Its translation is CASSQVSGTGGPPAKNIQYF.

The chain is built from TRBV7-8 and TRBJ1-2; D is possibly TRBD1 (5 bases). Germline V gene lookup returns CDR1 SGHVS and CDR2 FQNEAQ. V lost 5 bases and J 1 base, leaving 11 bases between the germline ends. This CDR3 region has 14 residues. CDR3 nucleotides: TGTGCCAGCAGCCTACGGGGGGGTAACTATGGCTACACCTTC. Protein: CASSLRGGNYGYTF. Full variable domain (outside the CDR3, taken from reference TRBV7-8 and TRBJ1-2): GAGVSQSPRYKVAKRGQDVALRCDPISGHVSLFWYQQALGQGPEFLTYFQNEAQLDKSGLPSDRFFAERPEGSVSTLKIQRTQQEDSAVYLCASSLRGGNYGYTFGSGTRLTVV.

The V and J genes are TRBV7-2 and TRBJ1-6; TRBD1 matches at 7 bases. The junction had 11 bases not matched to a gene; V was cut back by 5 bases and J by 7 bases. The length of the CDR3 is 16 residues. Germline V gene data show CDR1 as SGHTA and CDR2 as FQGNSA. The CDR3 nucleotides read TGTGCCAGCAGCCAAGCGCCCGGGACAGCCAATTCACCCCTCCACTTT. Protein product: CASSQAPGTANSPLHF. The entire variable domain, with the rest obtained from reference TRBV7-2 and TRBJ1-6, is as follows: GAGVSQSPSNKVTEKGKDVELRCDPISGHTALYWYRQSLGQGLEFLIYFQGNSAPDKSGLPSDRFSAERTGGSVSTLTIQRTQQEDSAVYLCASSQAPGTANSPLHFGNGTRLTVT.